The T cell receptor beta chain under discussion was sequenced for a study of blood T cells in healthy people across ages. Germline V lookup: CDR1 DFQATT, CDR2 SNEGSKA (reference sequence). The CDR3 covers 16 residues. Study findings and constraints: Percentage of naive T cells showed a strong correlation with TCR beta diversity.

This clonotype came up a few times. Its antigen is not identified. At one of its ends the junction is not consistent with the germline gene, which may arise from a read error. The authors isolated at least 6 million PBMCs per sample. The second PCR ran about 6 to 11 cycles with a sample-barcoded 5' primer and J-beta primers. A template-switch adaptor containing 12 random nucleotides labeled each cDNA molecule. TCRdb analysed the 5' RACE reads with MiXCR anew, one entry per CDR3 protein. The sample has about 670,000 distinct CDR3 sequences; roughly half are singletons. This sequence joins TRBV20-1 and TRBJ1-2; the match to TRBD1 covers 9 bases. Sample: blood. The TCR sequence derives from a woman of 80 years or more in good health. The CDR3 coding sequence is TGCAGTGCTAGAGAGGCCGGGACAGGGATTAACTGTGGCTACACCTTC. Encoded protein: CSAREAGTGINCGYTF.